This paragraph covers one TCR beta chain sequence. Its antigen is unidentified. Produced via immunoSEQ multiplex PCR; TCRdb's table is partial and in-frame only. The sample yields about 6,700 clones, roughly three quarters seen once. The germline V gene has CDR1 LNHDA and CDR2 SQIVND (reference sequence). V lost 7 bases, J lost 2 bases, and 15 bases lay in between. This CDR3 is built from 15 residues. The entry originates in a study of cytotoxic CD8 clonotypes in ibrutinib-treated CLL. Study results and caveats: Higher circulating CD8+ T-cell counts strongly accompanied higher baseline clonality, above age-matched healthy donors.

TCR beta libraries used approximately 2 micrograms of genomic DNA from cryopreserved PBMCs. Sequences were derived from PBMCs, sampled before ibrutinib treatment. The chain couples TRBV19 to TRBJ1-3, with D perhaps TRBD1 (6 bases). The sequence derives from a human donor with chronic lymphocytic leukemia. CDR3 amino acids: CASTTGTQPGNTIYF. The CDR3 region has the DNA TGTGCCAGTACCACCGGGACACAACCTGGAAACACCATATATTTT.